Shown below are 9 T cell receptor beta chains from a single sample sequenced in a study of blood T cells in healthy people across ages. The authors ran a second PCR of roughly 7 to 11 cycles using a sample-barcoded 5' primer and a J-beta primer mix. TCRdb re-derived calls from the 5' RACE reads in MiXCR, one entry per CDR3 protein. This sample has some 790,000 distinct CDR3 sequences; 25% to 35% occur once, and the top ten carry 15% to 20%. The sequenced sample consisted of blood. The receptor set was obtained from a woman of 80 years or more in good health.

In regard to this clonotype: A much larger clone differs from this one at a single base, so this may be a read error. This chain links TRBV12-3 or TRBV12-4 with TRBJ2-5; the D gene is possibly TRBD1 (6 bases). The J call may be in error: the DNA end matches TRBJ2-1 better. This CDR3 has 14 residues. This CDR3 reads CASSRPQGWETQFF. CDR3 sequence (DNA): TGTGCCAGCAGCCGACCACAGGGTTGGGAGACCCAGTTCTTC.

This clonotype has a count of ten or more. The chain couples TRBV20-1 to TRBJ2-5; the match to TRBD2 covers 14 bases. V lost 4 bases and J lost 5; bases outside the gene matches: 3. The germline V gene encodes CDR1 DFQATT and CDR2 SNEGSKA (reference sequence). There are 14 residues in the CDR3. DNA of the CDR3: TGCAGTGCTAAAGGGACTAGCGGGGGTGAGACCCAGTACTTC. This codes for CSAKGTSGGETQYF.

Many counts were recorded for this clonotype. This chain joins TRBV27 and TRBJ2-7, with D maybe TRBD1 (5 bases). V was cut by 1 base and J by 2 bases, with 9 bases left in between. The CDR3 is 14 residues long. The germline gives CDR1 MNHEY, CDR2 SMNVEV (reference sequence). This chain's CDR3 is CASSLYLGPYEQYF. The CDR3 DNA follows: TGTGCCAGCAGTTTATACCTGGGGCCCTACGAGCAGTACTTC.

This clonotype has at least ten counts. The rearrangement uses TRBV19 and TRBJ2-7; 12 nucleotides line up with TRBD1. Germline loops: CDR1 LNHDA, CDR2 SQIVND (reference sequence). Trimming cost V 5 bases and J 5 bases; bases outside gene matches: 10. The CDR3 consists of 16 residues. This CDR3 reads CASSVLPGQGAHEQYF. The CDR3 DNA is TGTGCCAGTAGTGTTCTTCCGGGACAGGGGGCCCACGAGCAGTACTTC.

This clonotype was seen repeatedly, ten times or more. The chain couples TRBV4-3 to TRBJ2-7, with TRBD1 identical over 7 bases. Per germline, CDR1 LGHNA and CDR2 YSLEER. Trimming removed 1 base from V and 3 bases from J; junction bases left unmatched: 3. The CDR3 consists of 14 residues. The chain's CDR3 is CASSQVQGLYEQYF. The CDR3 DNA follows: TGCGCCAGCAGCCAAGTACAGGGGCTCTACGAGCAGTACTTC.

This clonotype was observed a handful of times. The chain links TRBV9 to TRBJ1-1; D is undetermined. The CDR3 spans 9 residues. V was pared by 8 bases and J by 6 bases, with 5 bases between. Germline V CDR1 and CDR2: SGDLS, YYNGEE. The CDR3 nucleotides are TGTGCCAGAAGGGCTGAAGCTTTCTTT. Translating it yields CARRAEAFF.

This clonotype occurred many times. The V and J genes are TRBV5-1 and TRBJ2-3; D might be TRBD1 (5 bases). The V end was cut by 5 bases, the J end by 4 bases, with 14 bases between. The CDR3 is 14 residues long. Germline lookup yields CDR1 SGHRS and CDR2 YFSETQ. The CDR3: CASSSPGLADTQYF. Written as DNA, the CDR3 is TGCGCCAGCAGTAGTCCAGGGCTAGCAGATACGCAGTATTTT.

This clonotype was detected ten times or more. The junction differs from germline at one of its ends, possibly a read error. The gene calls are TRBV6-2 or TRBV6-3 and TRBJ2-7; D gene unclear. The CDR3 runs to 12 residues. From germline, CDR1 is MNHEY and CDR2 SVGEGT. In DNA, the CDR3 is TGTGCCAGCAGATACTCCTCCTACGAGCAGTACTTC. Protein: CASRYSSYEQYF.

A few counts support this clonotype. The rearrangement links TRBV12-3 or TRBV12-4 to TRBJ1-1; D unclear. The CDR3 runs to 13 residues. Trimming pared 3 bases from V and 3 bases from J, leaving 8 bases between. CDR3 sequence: CASSLRQDTEAFF. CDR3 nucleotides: TGTGCCAGCAGTTTGAGGCAAGACACTGAAGCTTTCTTT.